This T cell receptor (beta chain) comes out of a study of regulatory T cells in long-lasting Graves disease. Deletions cut 7 bases from V and 2 bases from J, with 13 bases between. Germline V gives CDR1 MDHEN, CDR2 SYDVKM. The CDR3 contains 14 residues. For TCR beta, libraries came from iRepertoire HTBI primers and Arm-PCR of CDR3 regions. MiXCR, run by TCRdb on the multiplex PCR reads, gives a single entry per CDR3 protein. The table includes some 250,000 distinct CDR3 sequences, approximately 16% detected once. This clonotype showed up many times. Described time point: newly diagnosed GD, antithyroid drugs for less than 3 months. The TCR library was prepared using RNA isolated from PBMCs.

The source of this sequence is a female donor with Graves disease. The chain combines TRBV28 with TRBJ2-3; unclear D gene. Sequencing used peripheral blood mononuclear cells (PBMCs), obtained at new diagnosis, from a patient treated with antithyroid drugs. The CDR3 is CASTGPPHTDTQYF. CDR3 nucleotide sequence: TGTGCCAGCACTGGCCCTCCCCACACAGATACGCAGTATTTT.